There are many counts of the clone carrying this T cell receptor (beta chain). What it binds is unknown. The germline V and J ends were trimmed by 5 bases and 8 bases, with 18 bases remaining between them. CDR3 length: 15 residues. Quantitative 5'-RACE with molecular barcodes was used to make the TCR beta libraries. TCRdb fed the 5' RACE reads into MiXCR, producing one record per CDR3 protein. The table has 200,000 to 250,000 distinct CDR3 sequences, about 10% seen once; the top ten hold 21%. The entry originates in a study of CD8 T cells in ankylosing spondylitis. Study results and limitations: Reportedly, disease-linked clones are significantly enriched in ankylosing spondylitis patients' matched synovial fluid. Among TCR beta sequences, a motif of under ten highly homologous variants appeared characteristic of ankylosing spondylitis blood.

This TCR derives from a male donor with ankylosing spondylitis or in good health (not recorded which). The specimen sequenced was blood, either unsorted or a sorted T cell fraction (not recorded which). V usage is TRBV12-3 or TRBV12-4 and J usage is TRBJ1-4, with D perhaps TRBD1 (6 bases). Here the CDR3 reads CASSPAGGSGEKLFF. CDR3 coding DNA: TGTGCCAGCAGTCCGGCGGGGGGCTCGGGGGAAAAACTGTTTTTT.